The 21 T cell receptor beta chains reported below all come from one sample, sequenced in a study of breast tumors, draining lymph nodes, adjacent tissues. The lymph nodes were axillary draining lymph nodes from breast cancer patients. TCRdb re-called the multiplex PCR reads through MiXCR, storing one row per CDR3 protein. Of over 100,000 distinct CDR3 sequences in the sample, approximately 20% were seen once. Source material: axillary lymph node tissue. The source of these receptors is a female donor with breast cancer. Some clones in this sample may be carry-over from other donors' samples.

This clonotype appeared many times. The chain carries TRBV6-2 or TRBV6-3 and TRBJ2-1; TRBD2 matches at 11 bases. Germline V lookup: CDR1 MNHEY, CDR2 SVGEGT. The CDR3 is made up of 17 amino acids. V lost 6 bases, J lost 0 bases, and 7 bases stayed unmatched. This CDR3 is CASSPTSGVSSYNEQFF. CDR3 nucleotide sequence: TGTGCCAGCAGCCCGACTAGCGGGGTTAGCTCCTACAATGAGCAGTTCTTC.

This clonotype occurred many times. CDR3 sequence reads: CASSPRRSGANVLTF. DNA of the CDR3: TGTGCCAGCAGCCCTAGACGCTCTGGGGCCAACGTCCTGACTTTC. The J gene is TRBJ2-6, the V gene TRBV7-9; D gene uncertain. With 5 bases removed from V and 0 bases from J, the gap between germline ends came to 8 bases. The CDR3 sequence is 15 residues long. Germline V gives CDR1 SEHNR, CDR2 FQNEAQ (reference sequence).

This clonotype was observed at least ten times. The chain couples TRBV5-1 to TRBJ2-7; D possibly corresponds to TRBD2 (5 bases). Deletions cut 5 bases from V and 2 bases from J, with 17 bases between. The V gene's germline CDR1 is SGHRS and CDR2 YFSETQ. CDR3 length: 15 residues. CDR3 sequence (DNA): TGCGCCAGCAGAACCGGGCGTGGGAGTACCTACGAGCAGTACTTC. Translated: CASRTGRGSTYEQYF.

This clonotype has at least ten counts. The chain is built from TRBV7-9 and TRBJ2-1; 11 positions match TRBD2. The CDR3 covers 15 residues. J was trimmed by 5 bases and V by 5 bases; bases with no gene match: 5. CDR1 SEHNR and CDR2 FQNEAQ come from the germline V gene (reference sequence). CDR3 in amino acids: CASSPTSGGDNEQFF. The CDR3 bases are TGTGCCAGCAGCCCAACTAGCGGGGGAGACAATGAGCAGTTCTTC.

About this clonotype itself: This may arise from a read error, as a much more abundant clone is one base away. The genes are TRBV4-2 and TRBJ1-2; D is ambiguous. The CDR3 has 12 residues. Per the germline V gene, CDR1 is LGHNA and CDR2 is YNFKEQ. CDR3: CASSQDKGGCTF. The CDR3 nucleotides are TGTGCCAGCAGCCAAGATAAGGGTGGCTGCACCTTC.

This clonotype showed up many times. The rearrangement joins TRBV28 to TRBJ2-7; 13 bases are shared with TRBD2. There are 14 residues in the CDR3. V dropped 5 bases and J dropped 4; count of bases not matched to a gene: 2. Germline CDR1 reads MDHEN; CDR2 reads SYDVKM. The CDR3 sequence is CASSGLAGEYEQYF. CDR3 sequence (DNA): TGTGCCAGCAGTGGACTAGCGGGAGAATACGAGCAGTACTTC.

The rearrangement uses TRBV19 and TRBJ2-5; TRBD2 agrees at 12 bases. Looked up from germline, CDR1 is LNHDA and CDR2 is SQIVND (reference sequence). The CDR3 loop spans 16 amino acids. Germline trimming cut 4 bases from V and 5 bases from J; bases unmatched to any gene: 8. CDR3: CASSNGLAGQTETQYF. CDR3 in DNA: TGTGCCAGTAGTAACGGACTAGCGGGACAAACCGAGACCCAGTACTTC.

This clonotype came up many times. The CDR3 DNA follows: TGTGCCAGCAGGGAACTAGCGGGAGCGACCTACGAGCAGTACTTC. Protein sequence: CASRELAGATYEQYF. The rearrangement links TRBV6-1 to TRBJ2-7; 11 bases agree with TRBD2. The CDR3 covers 15 residues. After removal of 6 bases from V and 2 bases from J, the junction contained 6 bases not matched to a gene. CDR1 is MNHNS and CDR2 is SASEGT in the germline V gene.

This clonotype was seen ten or more times. The rearrangement uses TRBV30 and TRBJ2-3, with 7 bases aligning to TRBD2. V lost 2 bases, J lost 8 bases, and 10 bases stayed unmatched. The V gene's germline CDR1 is GTSNPN and CDR2 SVGIG (reference sequence). The length of the CDR3 is 14 residues. CDR3 DNA sequence: TGTGCCTGGAGTTGGGAGGGCCAAAGGGGTACGCAGTATTTT. This codes for CAWSWEGQRGTQYF.

This clonotype was seen at least ten times. V gene TRBV20-1 combines with J gene TRBJ2-7, with D maybe TRBD1 (6 bases). Trimming cost V 1 base and J 6 bases, with 19 bases left between them. CDR1 and CDR2 (germline): DFQATT, SNEGSKA (reference sequence). The CDR3 extends over 15 amino acids. Here the CDR3 DNA reads TGCAGTGCTAGAGCCGCCAGGGGTCCCGCCGGCGAGCAGTACTTC. Residues: CSARAARGPAGEQYF.

The table lists this clonotype with a count of one. This could be a read error, since a much larger clone is one nucleotide away. The V call is TRBV30, the J call TRBJ2-1, with D unresolved. CDR3 length equals 12 residues. Looked up from germline, CDR1 is GTSNPN and CDR2 is SVGIG (reference sequence). V lost 8 bases, J lost 7 bases, and 15 bases lay in between. The CDR3 region has the DNA TGTGCCCGCGTCCCGACTCGGAATGAGCAGTTCTTC. Translating gives CARVPTRNEQFF.

This clonotype was recorded many times. The chain has TRBV7-3 and TRBJ2-3; TRBD1 matches at 9 bases. In germline, CDR1 is SGHTA, CDR2 FQGTGA. The CDR3 contains 15 residues. Trimming cost V 5 bases and J 2 bases; bases outside gene matches: 5. CDR3 loop: CASSLGTGITDTQYF. The CDR3 DNA reads as TGTGCCAGCAGCCTTGGGACAGGGATCACAGATACGCAGTATTTT.

There are many counts of this clonotype. V and J are TRBV5-8 and TRBJ1-6, with D hard to call. The CDR3 is made up of 15 amino acids. V was pared by 3 bases and J by 7 bases, with 14 bases between. CDR1 and CDR2 (germline): SGHTS, YDEGEE. CDR3 amino acids: CASSSGGGRNSPLHF. The CDR3 region has the DNA TGTGCCAGCAGCTCAGGTGGTGGTAGGAATTCACCCCTCCACTTT.

Points on this clonotype: It may be a read error: a sequence one base away is much more abundant. This is likely a read error, given that the CDR3 carries no conserved phenylalanine or tryptophan at its end. The gene calls are TRBV5-1 and TRBJ2-5; 10 nucleotides align to TRBD1. Germline values: CDR1 SGHRS, CDR2 YFSETQ. CDR3 length equals 16 residues. Losses at the gene ends were 3 bases for V and 3 bases for J; bases not matched to a gene: 8. CDR3 nucleotides: TGCGCCAGCAGCTACGGGACAGGGGTGGCAAAAGAGACCCAGTACTCC. It specifies CASSYGTGVAKETQYS.

On this clonotype itself: A much larger clone differs by one base, so this may be a read error. V gene TRBV27 combines with J gene TRBJ2-7; 7 positions agree with TRBD1. The CDR3 loop spans 14 amino acids. The junction had 8 bases not matched to a gene; V was cut back by 7 bases and J by 2 bases. CDR1 and CDR2 (germline): MNHEY, SMNVEV (reference sequence). The CDR3 DNA sequence: TGTGCCAGCAAACAGACAGGGACGCCCTACGAGCAGTACTTC. Its translation is CASKQTGTPYEQYF.

This clonotype was detected ten times or more. This rearrangement joins TRBV2 to TRBJ2-1; 13 positions match TRBD2. This CDR3 has 15 amino acids. V lost 4 bases and J lost 8; bases outside the gene matches: 5. Germline V gene data show CDR1 as SNHLY and CDR2 as FYNNEI. Written as DNA, the CDR3 is TGTGCCAGCAGTGCACTAGCGGGAGGGAAAGATGAGCAGTTCTTC. Its translation: CASSALAGGKDEQFF.

In the case of this clonotype: Germline and junction disagree at one end, which may indicate a read error. V usage is TRBV9 and J usage is TRBJ2-1; 10 bases match TRBD2. Germline loops: CDR1 SGDLS, CDR2 YYNGEE. This CDR3 is built from 14 residues. CDR3 sequence (DNA): TGTGTCAGCAGCGCTAGCGGGAGCCCCAATGAGCAGTTCTTC. Translated: CVSSASGSPNEQFF.

Notes on this clonotype: A much larger clone lies one base from this, so it may be a read error. J is TRBJ2-7 and V is TRBV29-1, with D unclear. Germline values: CDR1 SQVTM, CDR2 ANQGSEA. V lost 5 bases and J lost 1, with 6 bases in between. The CDR3 spans 11 residues. The CDR3 is CSVRLSYEQYF. In DNA, the CDR3 is TGCAGCGTTAGACTGTCCTACGAGCAGTACTTC.

On this clonotype itself: Given a much more abundant clone one base away, this may be a read error. The J gene is TRBJ2-7, the V gene TRBV29-1, with D tentatively TRBD2 (6 bases). Looked up from germline, CDR1 is SQVTM and CDR2 is ANQGSEA. The length of the CDR3 is 13 residues. The CDR3 DNA reads as TGCAGCGTCGGGGGTGGAGATTCCTACGGGCAGTACTTC. The encoded protein is CSVGGGDSYGQYF.

This clonotype was found many times. The DNA of the CDR3 is TGCAGCGTTGAAGGGTTACGGGAGAGATCTTACAATGAGCAGTTCTTC. It yields the protein CSVEGLRERSYNEQFF. The gene calls are TRBV29-1 and TRBJ2-1, with a tentative D call TRBD2 (6 bases). CDR1 SQVTM and CDR2 ANQGSEA come from the germline V gene. Trimming left V 1 base short and J 4 bases short, with 17 bases between. The CDR3 contains 16 residues.

This clonotype was seen many times. V and J are TRBV5-8 and TRBJ2-1, with 9 bases aligning to TRBD2. The trim removed 4 bases at V and 9 bases at J, leaving 11 bases unmatched. CDR3 length equals 15 residues. Germline CDR1 and CDR2: SGHTS and YDEGEE. The CDR3 sequence: CASSVGTSRGFEQFF. In DNA, the CDR3 is TGTGCCAGCAGCGTCGGGACTAGCCGAGGTTTTGAGCAGTTCTTC. Supplemented by reference TRBV5-8 and TRBJ2-1, the full variable domain reads EAGVTQSPTHLIKTRGQQATLRCSPISGHTSVYWYQQALGLGLQFLLWYDEGEERNRGNFPPRFSGRQFPNYSSELNVNALELEDSALYLCASSVGTSRGFEQFFGPGTRLTVL.